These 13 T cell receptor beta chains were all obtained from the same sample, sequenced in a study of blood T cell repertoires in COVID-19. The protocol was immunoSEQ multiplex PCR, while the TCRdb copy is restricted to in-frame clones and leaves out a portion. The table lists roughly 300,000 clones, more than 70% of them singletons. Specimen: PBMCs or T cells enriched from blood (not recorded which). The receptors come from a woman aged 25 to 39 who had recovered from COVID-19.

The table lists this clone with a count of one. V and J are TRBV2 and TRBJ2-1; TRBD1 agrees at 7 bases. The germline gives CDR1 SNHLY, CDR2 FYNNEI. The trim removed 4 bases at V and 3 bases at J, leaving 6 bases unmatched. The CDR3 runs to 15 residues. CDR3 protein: CASSARQGNYNEQFF. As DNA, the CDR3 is TGTGCCAGCAGTGCTCGACAGGGAAACTACAATGAGCAGTTCTTC.

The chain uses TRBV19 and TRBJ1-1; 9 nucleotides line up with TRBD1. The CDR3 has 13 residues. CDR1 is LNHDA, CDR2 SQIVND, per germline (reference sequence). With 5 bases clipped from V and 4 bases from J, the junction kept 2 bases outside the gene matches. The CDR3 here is CASSLGQGTEAFF. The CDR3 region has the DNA TGTGCCAGTAGTTTGGGACAGGGCACTGAAGCTTTCTTT. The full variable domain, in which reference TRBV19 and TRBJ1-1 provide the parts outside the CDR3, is DGGITQSPKYLFRKEGQNVTLSCEQNLNHDAMYWYRQDPGQGLRLIYYSQIVNDFQKGDIAEGYSVSREKKESFPLTVTSAQKNPTAFYLCASSLGQGTEAFFGQGTRLTVV.

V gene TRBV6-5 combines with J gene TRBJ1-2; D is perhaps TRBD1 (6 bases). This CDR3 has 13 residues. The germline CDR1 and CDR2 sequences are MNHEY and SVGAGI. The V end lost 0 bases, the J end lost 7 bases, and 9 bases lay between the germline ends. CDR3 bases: TGTGCCAGCAGTTACTCCCCAGGGGCTGGCTACACCTTC. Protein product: CASSYSPGAGYTF.

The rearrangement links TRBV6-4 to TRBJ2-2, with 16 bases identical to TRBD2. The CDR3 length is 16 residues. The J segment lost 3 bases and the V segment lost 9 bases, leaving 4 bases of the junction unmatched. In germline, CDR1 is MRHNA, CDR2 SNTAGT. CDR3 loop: CARGLAGGPDTGELFF. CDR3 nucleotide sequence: TGTGCCAGGGGACTAGCGGGGGGGCCGGACACCGGGGAGCTGTTTTTT.

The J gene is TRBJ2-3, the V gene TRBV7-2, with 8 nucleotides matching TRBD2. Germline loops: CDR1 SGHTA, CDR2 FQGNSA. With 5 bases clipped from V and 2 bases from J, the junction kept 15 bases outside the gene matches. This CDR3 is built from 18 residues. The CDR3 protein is CASSPGTSGGEFTDTQYF. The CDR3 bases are TGTGCCAGCAGCCCCGGTACTAGCGGTGGGGAATTCACAGATACGCAGTATTTT.

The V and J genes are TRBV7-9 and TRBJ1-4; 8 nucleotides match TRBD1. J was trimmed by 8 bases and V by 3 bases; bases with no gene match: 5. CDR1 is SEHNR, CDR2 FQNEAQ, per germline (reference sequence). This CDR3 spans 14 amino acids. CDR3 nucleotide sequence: TGTGCCAGCAGCTTCACAGGGGGAAGGGAAAAACTGTTTTTT. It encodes CASSFTGGREKLFF.

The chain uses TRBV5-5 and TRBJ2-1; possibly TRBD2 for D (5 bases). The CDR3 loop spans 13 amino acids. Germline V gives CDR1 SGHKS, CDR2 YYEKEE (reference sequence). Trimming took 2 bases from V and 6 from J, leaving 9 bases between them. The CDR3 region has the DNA TGTGCCAGCAGCTTTGCCGGGGTCAATGAGCAGTTCTTC. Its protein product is CASSFAGVNEQFF. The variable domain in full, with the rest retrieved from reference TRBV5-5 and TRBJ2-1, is DAGVTQSPTHLIKTRGQQVTLRCSPISGHKSVSWYQQVLGQGPQFIFQYYEKEERGRGNFPDRFSARQFPNYSSELNVNALLLGDSALYLCASSFAGVNEQFFGPGTRLTVL.

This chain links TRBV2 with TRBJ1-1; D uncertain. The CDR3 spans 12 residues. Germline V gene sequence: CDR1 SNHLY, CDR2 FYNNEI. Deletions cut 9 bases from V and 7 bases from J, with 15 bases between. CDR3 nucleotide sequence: TGTGCCAGTCAGGTCTGGCGTGGTGAAGCTTTCTTT. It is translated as CASQVWRGEAFF. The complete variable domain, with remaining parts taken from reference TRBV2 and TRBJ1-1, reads EPEVTQTPSHQVTQMGQEVILRCVPISNHLYFYWYRQILGQKVEFLVSFYNNEISEKSEIFDDQFSVERPDGSNFTLKIRSTKLEDSAMYFCASQVWRGEAFFGQGTRLTVV.

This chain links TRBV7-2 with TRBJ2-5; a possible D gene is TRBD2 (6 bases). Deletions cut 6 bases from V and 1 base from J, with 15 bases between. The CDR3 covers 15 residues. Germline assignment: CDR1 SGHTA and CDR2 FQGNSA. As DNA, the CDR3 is TGTGCCAGCAGTTCCTTCGGGAGCTTCCAAGAGACCCAGTACTTC. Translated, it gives CASSSFGSFQETQYF. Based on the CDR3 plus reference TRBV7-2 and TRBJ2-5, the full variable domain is GAGVSQSPSNKVTEKGKDVELRCDPISGHTALYWYRQSLGQGLEFLIYFQGNSAPDKSGLPSDRFSAERTGGSVSTLTIQRTQQEDSAVYLCASSSFGSFQETQYFGPGTRLLVL.

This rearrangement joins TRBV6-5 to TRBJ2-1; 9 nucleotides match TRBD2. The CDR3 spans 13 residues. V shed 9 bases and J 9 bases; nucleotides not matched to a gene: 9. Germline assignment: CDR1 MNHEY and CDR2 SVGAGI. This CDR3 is CASCKAGGIEQFF. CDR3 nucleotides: TGTGCCAGTTGTAAGGCGGGGGGGATTGAGCAGTTCTTC.

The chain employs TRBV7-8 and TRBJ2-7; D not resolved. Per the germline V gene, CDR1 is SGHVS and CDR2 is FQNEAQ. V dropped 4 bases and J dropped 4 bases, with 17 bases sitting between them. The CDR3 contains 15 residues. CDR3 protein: CASSSSYTRRYEQYF. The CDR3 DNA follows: TGTGCCAGCAGCTCCTCCTACACCCGGAGATACGAGCAGTACTTC.

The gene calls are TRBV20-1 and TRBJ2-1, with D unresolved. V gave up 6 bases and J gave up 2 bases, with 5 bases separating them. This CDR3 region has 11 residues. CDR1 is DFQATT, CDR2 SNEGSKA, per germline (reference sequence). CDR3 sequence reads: CSAITYNEQFF. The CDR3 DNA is TGCAGTGCCATCACCTACAATGAGCAGTTCTTC.

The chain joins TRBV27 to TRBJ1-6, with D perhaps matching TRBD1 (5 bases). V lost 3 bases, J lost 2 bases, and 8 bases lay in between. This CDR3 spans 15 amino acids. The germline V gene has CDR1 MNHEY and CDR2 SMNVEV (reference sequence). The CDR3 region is CASSFQGPYNSPLHF. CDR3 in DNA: TGTGCCAGCAGTTTTCAGGGTCCCTATAATTCACCCCTCCACTTT.